The present T cell receptor beta chain was sequenced within a study of blood T cell repertoires in COVID-19. The method was immunoSEQ multiplex PCR; TCRdb's version includes in-frame clones alone and lacks a portion of them. The table records around 250,000 clones, around 86% of them present only once. The CDR3 runs to 16 residues. Trimming pared 3 bases from V and 5 bases from J, leaving 17 bases between. Germline V lookup: CDR1 SGHRS, CDR2 YFSETQ. Sequencing input: PBMCs or T cells enriched from blood (not recorded which). The source of this sequence is a woman between 50 and 59 years old who had recovered from COVID-19. The chain has TRBV5-1 and TRBJ2-2, with D possibly TRBD1 on 6 matching bases. CDR3 amino acids: CASSSLVTGMTGELFF. CDR3 DNA: TGCGCCAGCAGCTCCCTGGTTACAGGGATGACCGGGGAGCTGTTTTTT.